This TCR beta chain was obtained from a study of blood T cell repertoires in COVID-19. This CDR3 is built from 16 residues. The V gene end was trimmed by 3 bases and the J gene end by 4 bases; junction bases not matched to a gene: 3. Germline CDR1 reads SGHAT; CDR2 reads FQNNGV. Original analysis: Researchers report that nucleated cell counts were estimated from reference gene primer amplification. The repertoire was sequenced with immunoSEQ multiplex PCR; TCRdb's copy has only in-frame clones and lacks some. D and trimming were read from the DNA, whereas the V and J calls and clone size are those reported in that table. Of 65,000 to 95,000 clones in the sample, about 78% were seen once.

This rearrangement joins TRBV11-2 to TRBJ2-1, with 13 bases matching TRBD2. Sequencing was performed on peripheral blood. The clonotype was recovered from a man in his sixties with COVID-19, enrolled during active disease. This chain's CDR3 is CASSFQGLAGYNEQFF. The CDR3 coding sequence is TGTGCCAGCAGCTTCCAGGGACTAGCGGGGTACAATGAGCAGTTCTTC.